A selection of T cell receptor beta chains follows, all from one sample in a study of T cell repertoires in cytomegalovirus infection. TCRdb passed the reads through MiXCR, listing each CDR3 protein once. The profile shows about 47,000 distinct CDR3 sequences, roughly 19% of them singletons. For these receptors, no antigen is known. The material sequenced was CD8+ T cells from cultured PBMCs, taken from culture after CMV antigen stimulation. These receptor sequences come from a human donor in good health (CMV status not recorded). Some clones in this sample may be carry-over from other donors' samples. The CDR3 runs from the conserved cysteine through the conserved F or W. The D gene is left open where the match is weak. Only part of the rows carry a size: once, few, many, or a class if the clone is expanded.

>few|TRBV28|14|TRBJ2-7|-
TGTGCCAGCAGTTTAGGGACAGAGGGGGGGGAGCAGTACTTC
CASSLGTEGGEQYF
>many|TRBV28|16|TRBJ2-3|-
TGTGCCAGCAGTACAGAACAGGGAGTCAGCACAGATACGCAGTATTTT
CASSTEQGVSTDTQYF
>-|TRBV24-1|12|TRBJ2-3|-
TGTGCCACCAGTGATGAAGGGGATACGCAGTATTTT
CATSDEGDTQYF
>-|TRBV4-3|10|TRBJ2-1|-
TGCGCCACCATAAGGAGGGTGAGGTTCTTC
CATIRRVRFF
>-|TRBV12-5|14|TRBJ2-2|-
TGTGCTAGTGGTTTAAACCCGGTCACCGGGGAGCTGTTTTTT
CASGLNPVTGELFF
>few|TRBV27|12|TRBJ2-3|-
TGTGCCACTCGAAAGGTTGCAGATACGCAGTATTTT
CATRKVADTQYF
>many|TRBV19|12|TRBJ2-1|-
TGTGCCAGTAGTTTTGGGGGCGTTGAGCAGTTCTTC
CASSFGGVEQFF
>many|TRBV11-3|14|TRBJ2-7|TRBD2
TGTGCCAGCAGCTTTCGGGGGGTCTCCTACGAGCAGTACTTC
CASSFRGVSYEQYF
>many|TRBV7-8|15|TRBJ2-7|-
TGTGCCAGCACTCTACGCCATTATCGGGCCCACGAGCAGTACTTC
CASTLRHYRAHEQYF
>-|TRBV10-3|11|TRBJ2-1|-
TGTGCCATCAGTGGGGGGGACGAGGAGTTCTTC
CAISGGDEEFF
>-|TRBV11-3|16|TRBJ2-2|-
TGTGCCAGCAGCTTAGTAGCGTCGACGGATACCGGGGAGCTGTTTTTT
CASSLVASTDTGELFF
>few|TRBV5-4|17|TRBJ1-6|-
TGTGCCAGCAGGCCGGGGACTCCAGGCTCCTATAATTCACCCCTCCACTTT
CASRPGTPGSYNSPLHF
>-|TRBV7-6|15|TRBJ2-5|-
TGTGCCAGCAGCTTATTGTTAGCAGATCAAGAGACCCAGTACTTC
CASSLLLADQETQYF
>-|TRBV6-6|15|TRBJ2-1|TRBD2
TGTGCCAGCAGTTACTCGGGACTAGCGGTCGGTGAGCAGTTCTTC
CASSYSGLAVGEQFF
>few|TRBV11-2|14|TRBJ1-6|-
TGTGCCAGCAGCTTAGATCTCCCAGATTCACCCCTCCACTTT
CASSLDLPDSPLHF
>few|TRBV10-3|13|TRBJ2-7|-
TGTGCCATCAGGAACGACAGGAGTAACGAGCAGTACTTC
CAIRNDRSNEQYF
>-|TRBV5-6|15|TRBJ2-7|-
TGTGCCAGCAGCTTGGGACCTACCAACTCCTACGAGCAGTACTTC
CASSLGPTNSYEQYF
>few|TRBV7-9|19|TRBJ2-5|-
TGTGCCAGCAGCTTAGCGCCCATGGCAAAGCGGTGTTTTTTTGAGACCCAGTACTTC
CASSLAPMAKRCFFETQYF
>-|TRBV27|15|TRBJ2-1|-
TGTGCCAGCAGTTTCACATCTGGGGCTTACAATGAGCAGTTCTTC
CASSFTSGAYNEQFF
>-|TRBV30|12|TRBJ1-1|TRBD1
TGTGCCTGGTTGACAGGGGGTGTTGAAGCTTTCTTT
CAWLTGGVEAFF
>many|TRBV7-9|21|TRBJ2-2|TRBD2
TGTGCCAGCAGCTTAGTCTCACACCCGGGACTAGCGGGAGAGTATACCGGGGAGCTGTTTTTT
CASSLVSHPGLAGEYTGELFF
>-|TRBV27|16|TRBJ2-3|TRBD1
TGTGCCCCCGTTCTCGGGGACAGGGACACCCCAGATACGCAGTATTTT
CAPVLGDRDTPDTQYF
>once|TRBV9|14|TRBJ2-1|-
TGTGCCAGCAGCCCTTTGGGCAGTTACAATGAGCAGTTCTTC
CASSPLGSYNEQFF
>-|TRBV29-1|11|TRBJ1-1|TRBD1
TGCAGCGCTGGGACAGGGACTGAAGCTTTCTTT
CSAGTGTEAFF
>-|TRBV6-2/TRBV6-3|13|TRBJ1-5|-
TGTGCCAGCAGTCCGGGAAAGGATCAGCCCCAGCATTTT
CASSPGKDQPQHF
>-|TRBV4-3|14|TRBJ1-1|-
TGCGCCAGCAGCCAAGAGTCCTGGAACAATGAAGCTTTCTTT
CASSQESWNNEAFF
>few|TRBV27|13|TRBJ2-2|-
TGTGCCAGCAGTTCCCAAAACACCGGGGAGCTGTTTTTT
CASSSQNTGELFF
>many|TRBV11-1|11|TRBJ1-1|-
TGTGCCAGCAGAATAGCGTCTGAAGCTTTCTTT
CASRIASEAFF
>many|TRBV7-6|13|TRBJ1-2|TRBD1
TGTGCCAGCAGCGGGGAAGGGGGCGATGGCTACACCTTC
CASSGEGGDGYTF
>-|TRBV27|12|TRBJ2-7|-
TGTGCCAGCAGTTTAGAGTCCAACGAGCAGTACTTC
CASSLESNEQYF
>many|TRBV18|15|TRBJ1-1|TRBD1
TGTGCCAGCTCACCCTGGACAGGGGGAAGTACTGAAGCTTTCTTT
CASSPWTGGSTEAFF
>-|TRBV7-9|13|TRBJ2-5|-
TGTGCCAGCAGCTTAGGCGTTTGGGAGACCCAGTACTTC
CASSLGVWETQYF
>large|TRBV20-1|18|TRBJ2-6|-
TGCAGTGCTAGTAACCAGGGAGTCCATTTCTCTGGGGCCAACGTCCTGACTTTC
CSASNQGVHFSGANVLTF
>few|TRBV7-6|15|TRBJ1-1|-
TGTGCCAGCAGCTTACCCCGGGGAACCAACACTGAAGCTTTCTTT
CASSLPRGTNTEAFF
>-|TRBV15|14|TRBJ2-3|TRBD2
TGTGCCACCAGTCGGGAGGGTAGCACAGATACGCAGTATTTT
CATSREGSTDTQYF
>-|TRBV6-2/TRBV6-3|16|TRBJ2-3|TRBD2
TGTGCCAGCAGTCAGACTAGCGGGGGTAGCACAGATACGCAGTATTTT
CASSQTSGGSTDTQYF
>few|TRBV6-2/TRBV6-3|16|TRBJ2-1|-
TGTGCCAGCAGTTATAATCGAGCTTTAGGCGTGGATGAGCAGTTCTTC
CASSYNRALGVDEQFF
>-|TRBV28|20|TRBJ1-3|TRBD1
TGTGCCAGCAGTTTCTCCACCGGGACAGGGGCTTTCAGCTCTGGAAACACCATATATTTT
CASSFSTGTGAFSSGNTIYF
>-|TRBV3-1|17|TRBJ1-1|-
TGTGCCAGCAGCCAGGTGACAGGCGTTCTCATGAACACTGAAGCTTTCTTT
CASSQVTGVLMNTEAFF
>many|TRBV7-6|14|TRBJ2-3|TRBD1
TGTGCCAGCAGCTCCACGACAGGGACAGATACGCAGTATTTT
CASSSTTGTDTQYF
>-|TRBV29-1|12|TRBJ2-2|-
TGCAGCGTTGACACTAACGCCGGGGAGCTGTTTTTT
CSVDTNAGELFF
>many|TRBV4-1|16|TRBJ1-2|-
TGCGCCAGCAGCCAAGAGAGACTGAGTGGCGACTATGGCTACACCTTC
CASSQERLSGDYGYTF
>-|TRBV4-3|15|TRBJ2-7|TRBD2
TGCGCCAGCAGCCAAGATTCTAGCGGGGTCTACGAGCAGTACTTC
CASSQDSSGVYEQYF
>-|TRBV20-1|10|TRBJ1-2|-
TGCAGTGCTAAAGTTAATGGCTACACCTTC
CSAKVNGYTF
>many|TRBV7-8|15|TRBJ2-7|TRBD1
TGTGCCAGCAGCTACGCCGGGACAGCTTACTACGAGCAGTACTTC
CASSYAGTAYYEQYF
>many|TRBV12-3/TRBV12-4|13|TRBJ2-1|TRBD2
TGTGCCAGCAGTCATAGCGGGAACAATGAGCAGTTCTTC
CASSHSGNNEQFF
>-|TRBV6-6|14|TRBJ2-1|-
TGTGCCAGCACCTCCGGCGGCTTATACAATGAGCAGTTCTTC
CASTSGGLYNEQFF
>many|TRBV27|13|TRBJ1-1|TRBD1
TGTGCCAGCAGTGGCGCAGGGGGCACTGAAGCTTTCTTT
CASSGAGGTEAFF
>many|TRBV7-9|16|TRBJ1-4|-
TGTGCCAGCAGCTTAGTTGAGGGGGCAACTAATGAAAAACTGTTTTTT
CASSLVEGATNEKLFF
>-|TRBV7-9|13|TRBJ2-5|-
TGTGCCAGCAGCTTAGTTTCCCAAGAGACCCAGTACTTC
CASSLVSQETQYF
>few|TRBV4-3|17|TRBJ1-4|TRBD1
TGCGCCAGCAGCCAAGATCTAGGGGACAGGGGGTATGAAAAACTGTTTTTT
CASSQDLGDRGYEKLFF
>many|TRBV4-3|12|TRBJ2-3|-
TGCGCCAGCAGCCACCACAGAGATACGCAGTATTTT
CASSHHRDTQYF
>many|TRBV6-2/TRBV6-3|15|TRBJ1-1|-
TGTGCCAGCAGTGAACGGGACCTTATGAACACTGAAGCTTTCTTT
CASSERDLMNTEAFF